The clone carrying this T cell receptor (beta chain) has at least ten counts. Antigen: not known. V lost 4 bases and J 2 bases, leaving 13 bases between the germline ends. This CDR3 is built from 14 residues. Germline V CDR1 and CDR2: SGHRS, YFSETQ. The sample comes from a study of response to subunit inactivated influenza vaccine. Study-level results: It was suggested by the authors that few new T cells are recruited by each seasonal influenza vaccination.

TCRdb re-called the RT-PCR reads with MiXCR, one entry per CDR3 protein. This table has around 190,000 distinct CDR3 sequences, around 8.8% appearing once. The source is a man aged 45-65 years who received an inactivated influenza vaccine. The rearrangement uses TRBV5-1 and TRBJ2-7, with D possibly matching TRBD1 (5 bases). Here the sequenced sample was non-naive T cells sorted from PBMCs, taken on the day of vaccination. The CDR3 region has the DNA TGCGCCAGCAGCGCAACAGGATTCGCCTACGAGCAGTACTTC. Translated, it gives CASSATGFAYEQYF.